This TCR beta chain was recovered during a study of blood T cell repertoires in COVID-19. Study overall: Acute and convalescent COVID-19 specimens originated in the United States, Italy and Spain. Sources were T cells, B-cell-depleted T cells, or PBMCs; the material itself was cDNA or gDNA.

Original methodology: Reference gene primers were amplified, and this amplification served to estimate nucleated cell counts. Only in-frame clones appear in the TCRdb table, and some are missing; sequencing was by immunoSEQ multiplex PCR. The V and J calls and clone size were taken over from that table, and D and trimming were inferred from the DNA. The sample holds approximately 80,000 clones; more than 75% are singletons and the top ten take 27%. This CDR3 has 13 amino acids. The germline gives CDR1 SSHAT, CDR2 FNYEAQ (reference sequence). V shed 5 bases and J shed 4 bases, with 9 bases lying between them.

The rearrangement links TRBV7-7 to TRBJ2-1; D may be TRBD1 (6 bases). The sample comprised peripheral blood. This clonotype was sampled from a human donor in a cohort sampled during active COVID-19. This CDR3 is CASSSGQYNEQFF. CDR3 nucleotide sequence: TGTGCCAGCAGCAGTGGACAGTACAATGAGCAGTTCTTC.